This T cell receptor (beta chain) originates from a study of T cell repertoires in cytomegalovirus infection. Study-wide context: Both recently identified HLA-C-restricted and well-studied HLA-B-restricted CMV epitopes were used in the study. It can be stated that public TCR beta signatures indicated CMV infection as well as a matching HLA type.

MiXCR was run by TCRdb on the reads, yielding one entry per CDR3 protein. The sample lists 550,000 to 700,000 distinct CDR3 sequences, about 40% occurring once. To note about this clonotype: Its target is unknown.

This CDR3 is built from 15 residues. The germline V gene encodes CDR1 SGHTA and CDR2 FQGNSA. V dropped 3 bases and J dropped 4 bases, with 15 bases sitting between them. This sequence joins TRBV7-2 and TRBJ2-5, with D possibly TRBD2 on 7 matching bases. This sequence originates from a human donor in good health (CMV status not recorded). Some clones in this sample may be carry-over from other donors' samples. The sample here was cultured PBMCs, taken from culture after CMV antigen stimulation. Here the CDR3 reads CASSFARGAVETQYF. CDR3 bases: TGTGCCAGCAGCTTCGCCCGGGGGGCGGTAGAGACCCAGTACTTC.